The following is a T cell receptor beta chain sequence with its context. This record comes from a study of cytomegalovirus exposure and HLA in healthy donors. Per the germline V gene, CDR1 is SGHNT and CDR2 is YYREEE (reference sequence). CDR3 length: 14 amino acids. Trimming cost V 2 bases and J 4 bases, with 13 bases left between them. A multiplex PCR was run with 60 Vbeta primers and 13 Jbeta primers. Only in-frame clones appear in the TCRdb table, and some are missing; sequencing was by immunoSEQ multiplex PCR. This sample's table has 110,000 to 150,000 clones. The clonotype originates from a woman under 30 in good health and CMV-seronegative. What was sequenced was PBMCs. This rearrangement joins TRBV5-4 to TRBJ2-7; weak D call: TRBD1 (6 bases). The CDR3 DNA reads TGTGCCAGCAGCTTAGTTCTGGGGGCGTACGAGCAGTACTTC. Its translation is CASSLVLGAYEQYF.